Presented here are 21 T cell receptor beta chains from one specimen sequenced in a study of shared clonotypes between healthy human individuals. This table comes from immunoSEQ multiplex PCR, and its TCRdb copy is limited to in-frame clones, with some not included. The table shows about 1.5 million clones, with around 98% occurring only once. Sequencing was carried out using naive CD4+ T cells sorted from blood. Subset noted: CD45RA+ positively selected. These receptors all stem from a man in his thirties or forties in good health.

The chain is built from TRBV6-1 and TRBJ2-4; D may be TRBD1 (6 bases). V shed 6 bases and J shed 7 bases, with 10 bases lying between them. The CDR3 extends over 12 amino acids. Per germline, CDR1 MNHNS and CDR2 SASEGT. The CDR3 sequence: CASRITGNIQYF. The CDR3 nucleotides read TGTGCCAGCAGAATAACAGGGAACATTCAGTACTTC.

V gene TRBV27 combines with J gene TRBJ2-2; TRBD2 aligns across 11 bases. The CDR3 runs to 18 residues. Germline lookup yields CDR1 MNHEY and CDR2 SMNVEV (reference sequence). The V segment lost 5 bases and the J segment 5 bases; nucleotides outside the gene matches: 13. Here the CDR3 reads CASSPISLAGGPTGELFF. For the CDR3, the DNA is TGTGCCAGCAGTCCCATAAGTTTAGCGGGAGGGCCAACCGGGGAGCTGTTTTTT.

V and J are TRBV28 and TRBJ1-2, with no clear D. V lost 6 bases, J lost 0 bases, and 14 bases lay in between. The CDR3 spans 15 residues. Germline CDR1 is MDHEN and CDR2 is SYDVKM. The CDR3: CASSPGERANYGYTF. CDR3 sequence (DNA): TGTGCCAGCAGCCCGGGTGAGAGGGCTAACTATGGCTACACCTTC.

The chain joins TRBV5-8 to TRBJ2-5; TRBD1 agrees at 8 bases. Germline CDR1 is SGHTS and CDR2 is YDEGEE. J lost 2 bases, V lost 4 bases, and 4 bases had no gene match. The CDR3 is made up of 14 amino acids. This chain's CDR3 is CASSRRDRQETQYF. In nucleotides, the CDR3 is TGTGCCAGCAGCCGCCGGGACAGGCAAGAGACCCAGTACTTC.

This clone has just one count. This chain connects TRBV29-1 to TRBJ1-1, with D uncertain. From germline, CDR1 is SQVTM and CDR2 ANQGSEA. The CDR3 consists of 13 residues. V was cut by 4 bases and J by 0 bases, with 9 bases left in between. In nucleotides, the CDR3 is TGCAGCGTTGCACGGGTTTTGAACACTGAAGCTTTCTTT. Translation gives CSVARVLNTEAFF.

Comment on this clone: This sample also contains other DNA sequences that code for the same CDR3. This rearrangement joins TRBV10-2 to TRBJ1-5; a possible D gene is TRBD1 (5 bases). This CDR3 contains 15 residues. Trimming took off 2 bases at V and 4 bases at J, with 12 bases between the two ends. Germline V lookup: CDR1 WSHSY, CDR2 SAAADI. CDR3 in amino acids: CASSEGQGGNQPQHF. As DNA, the CDR3 is TGCGCCAGCAGTGAGGGTCAGGGTGGGAATCAGCCCCAGCATTTT.

This clone showed up just once. The genes are TRBV5-1 and TRBJ2-7; 9 nucleotides match TRBD1. Germline trimming cut 0 bases from V and 4 bases from J; bases unmatched to any gene: 5. CDR1 and CDR2 (germline): SGHRS, YFSETQ. The CDR3 consists of 15 residues. The CDR3 region is CASSLEGQGVYEQYF. CDR3 bases: TGCGCCAGCAGCTTGGAGGGACAGGGTGTTTACGAGCAGTACTTC.

With regard to this clone: At the DNA level, this CDR3 is encoded by other sequences in the same sample as well. The gene calls are TRBV11-2 and TRBJ1-3; no clear D. The CDR3 spans 13 residues. Germline V CDR1 and CDR2: SGHAT, FQNNGV. The germline V and J ends were trimmed by 4 bases and 3 bases, with 7 bases remaining between them. In DNA, the CDR3 is TGTGCCAGCAGCTCGGACCTTGGAAACACCATATATTTT. It yields the protein CASSSDLGNTIYF.

The chain is built from TRBV10-2 and TRBJ1-5; D not resolved. The V end lost 4 bases, the J end lost 7 bases, and 11 bases lay between the germline ends. CDR3 length: 13 amino acids. Germline V gene data show CDR1 as WSHSY and CDR2 as SAAADI. The CDR3 sequence: CASSAEVGQPQHF. For the CDR3, the DNA is TGCGCCAGCAGTGCTGAGGTTGGGCAGCCCCAGCATTTT.

This chain connects TRBV7-2 to TRBJ1-1; D is perhaps TRBD1 (6 bases). V was trimmed by 1 base and J by 4 bases, leaving 13 bases between them. Germline-derived CDR1 and CDR2 are SGHTA and FQGNSA. The CDR3 consists of 15 residues. CDR3 in amino acids: CASSLDRDRSTEAFF. The DNA for the CDR3 is TGTGCCAGCAGCTTAGACAGGGATAGGTCCACTGAAGCTTTCTTT.

V gene TRBV18 combines with J gene TRBJ1-4, with TRBD1 as a possible D gene (5 bases). The CDR3 has 15 residues. Between the trimmed V and J ends, which lost 6 bases and 8 bases, there was a span of 19 bases. Germline V CDR1 and CDR2: KGHSH, LQKENI. CDR3 loop: CASSTGAGVVEKLFF. The CDR3 DNA reads as TGTGCCAGCTCCACCGGGGCAGGAGTAGTCGAAAAACTGTTTTTT.

This chain uses TRBV5-4 with TRBJ1-5; TRBD1 matches 11 bases. The CDR3 contains 14 residues. Germline V gene sequence: CDR1 SGHNT, CDR2 YYREEE (reference sequence). J lost 6 bases, V lost 2 bases, and 1 base had no gene match. CDR3 sequence (DNA): TGTGCCAGCAGCTTAGGGACAGGGGGTCAGCCCCAGCATTTT. Amino acids: CASSLGTGGQPQHF.

V and J are TRBV2 and TRBJ2-7; possibly TRBD2 for D (6 bases). Germline CDR1 SNHLY, CDR2 FYNNEI. This CDR3 comprises 14 residues. Trimming left V 5 bases short and J 2 bases short, with 13 bases between. The CDR3 here is CASSLPGLAYEQYF. The CDR3 nucleotides read TGTGCCAGCAGTTTACCGGGACTCGCCTACGAGCAGTACTTC.

V and J are TRBV7-3 and TRBJ2-7, with 7 bases fitting TRBD2. The CDR3 covers 14 residues. V lost 1 base and J lost 6; bases outside the gene matches: 6. Germline CDR1 reads SGHTA; CDR2 reads FQGTGA. CDR3 DNA: TGTGCCAGCAGCTTAAAGGCGGGAGCGGGCGAGCAGTACTTC. Its protein is CASSLKAGAGEQYF.

This sequence joins TRBV29-1 and TRBJ2-3; D is perhaps TRBD2 (6 bases). Looked up from germline, CDR1 is SQVTM and CDR2 is ANQGSEA. The CDR3 is 13 amino acids. The germline V and J ends were trimmed by 7 bases and 4 bases, with 15 bases remaining between them. CDR3 amino acids: CSGREGGADTQYF. CDR3 coding DNA: TGCAGCGGGAGGGAAGGTGGGGCAGATACGCAGTATTTT.

V gene TRBV7-2 combines with J gene TRBJ1-5; 8 nucleotides align to TRBD1. The CDR3 sequence is 12 residues long. V was pared by 7 bases and J by 7 bases, with 3 bases of the junction left unmatched. Looked up from germline, CDR1 is SGHTA and CDR2 is FQGNSA. CDR3 nucleotides: TGTGCCAGCATGAACAGGGGGCAGCCCCAGCATTTT. Translated: CASMNRGQPQHF.

The V gene is TRBV4-1, the J gene TRBJ1-3; D gene uncertain. The CDR3 runs 14 residues. V shed 0 bases and J shed 4 bases, with 7 bases lying between them. CDR1 MGHRA and CDR2 YSYEKL come from the germline V gene. For the CDR3, the DNA is TGCGCCAGCAGCCAAGATCGCATCGGAAACACCATATATTTT. Translated, it gives CASSQDRIGNTIYF.

This chain joins TRBV4-3 and TRBJ2-1; tentative D call: TRBD2 (5 bases). The CDR3 sequence is 15 residues long. V was clipped by 0 bases and J by 10 bases, with 16 bases between them. Germline V gene lookup returns CDR1 LGHNA and CDR2 YSLEER. This CDR3 reads CASSQERKAGREQFF. The DNA of the CDR3 is TGCGCCAGCAGCCAAGAGAGGAAGGCGGGCAGGGAGCAGTTCTTC.

In nucleotides, the CDR3 is TGTGCCAGCAGTTTTGGGCAGCTGAAGTACAATGAGCAGTTCTTC. It yields the protein CASSFGQLKYNEQFF. V and J are TRBV27 and TRBJ2-1; D gene unclear. This CDR3 is built from 15 residues. Germline V gene data show CDR1 as MNHEY and CDR2 as SMNVEV (reference sequence). The ends were cut back, 3 bases at V and 4 bases at J, with 13 bases in the middle.

This chain uses TRBV5-6 with TRBJ1-5, with unresolved D. The CDR3 totals 15 residues. Trimming took 0 bases from V and 0 from J, leaving 7 bases between them. Germline V gives CDR1 SGHDT, CDR2 YYEEEE. The CDR3 DNA reads as TGTGCCAGCAGCTTGGGGGTAAATAGCAATCAGCCCCAGCATTTT. Translating it yields CASSLGVNSNQPQHF.

This clone has a single count. The sample carries other DNA sequences with the same CDR3. J is TRBJ2-1 and V is TRBV19; D is ambiguous. Germline CDR1 LNHDA, CDR2 SQIVND (reference sequence). V lost 3 bases and J 6 bases, leaving 6 bases between the germline ends. This CDR3 has 12 amino acids. CDR3 in amino acids: CASSIRGNEQFF. In DNA, the CDR3 is TGTGCCAGTAGTATCCGCGGCAATGAGCAGTTCTTC.